This TCR beta chain was identified during a study of Ad26.COV2.S vaccination and SARS-CoV-2 variants. V lost 7 bases to trimming and J lost 6 bases; unmatched junction nucleotides: 11. CDR1 MDHEN and CDR2 SYDVKM come from the germline V gene. The CDR3 is 15 amino acids. Profiling relied on immunoSEQ multiplex PCR, and the TCRdb table lists in-frame clones only, not all of them. The data show around 100,000 clones, with approximately 86% seen just once and roughly 15% held by the top ten. This specimen consisted of peripheral blood, obtained after recovery from COVID-19. This TCR was sampled from a human donor who had recovered from COVID-19. V usage is TRBV28 and J usage is TRBJ1-1; the match to TRBD1 covers 10 bases. CDR3 sequence (DNA): TGTGCCAGCACCGTACCGGGACAGGGGACCCCTGAAGCTTTCTTT. It specifies CASTVPGQGTPEAFF.